This T cell receptor (beta chain) was identified in a study of blood T cell repertoires in COVID-19. Looking at the study overall: From the United States, Italy and Spain came samples of acute and convalescent COVID-19. PBMCs, B-cell-depleted T cells, or T cells provided the cDNA or gDNA that made up the material.

Under the authors' procedure: Reference gene primer amplification yielded estimated nucleated cell counts. Profiled with immunoSEQ multiplex PCR; TCRdb holds only in-frame clones, not every one. V and J calls and clone size are those listed in that table; D and trimming were worked out from the DNA. The sample lists approximately 280,000 clones, about 86% seen once, with approximately 2.2% in the top ten. The sequenced sample consisted of peripheral blood. This clonotype was sampled from a woman in her twenties or thirties who had recovered from COVID-19.

CDR3 amino acids: CASSHDRVQGYTF. CDR3 in DNA: TGTGCCAGCAGCCACGACAGGGTCCAAGGCTACACCTTC. The chain uses TRBV11-2 and TRBJ1-2; 7 nucleotides align to TRBD1. Germline trimming cut 5 bases from V and 8 bases from J; bases unmatched to any gene: 8. The CDR3 is made up of 13 amino acids. The germline gives CDR1 SGHAT, CDR2 FQNNGV.